Below, 9 T cell receptor beta chains from the same sample are listed, as sequenced in a study of T cells in Graves' hyperthyroidism and ophthalmopathy (dated 2019 in TCRdb). The method behind the library was multiplex PCR. The instrument given in TCRdb is Illumina HiSeq 2000. Amplification of TCR beta CDR3 regions was carried out from RNA transcripts. The first round of RT-PCR for the TCR CDR3 was performed with the HTBI primer set and the Qiagen OneStep RT-PCR kit. TCRdb took the public reads, trimmed them with fastp at Q25, ran MiXCR for clone calling and kept in-frame beta chains. Rows with a matching CDR3 protein are joined into one entry that keeps the most common DNA and genes. The sample profile shows fewer than 450,000 distinct CDR3 sequences; 15% to 20% of them were found once. The ten largest make up 30% to 40% of the sample. The sequencing sample was made of blood. The receptors stem from a woman aged 25 to 39 with Graves' hyperthyroidism that later progressed to Graves' ophthalmopathy.

J is TRBJ2-7 and V is TRBV20-1, with a weak D call TRBD1 (5 bases). The CDR3 consists of 13 residues. Per the germline V gene, CDR1 is DFQATT and CDR2 is SNEGSKA (reference sequence). V gave up 3 bases and J gave up 2 bases, with 11 bases separating them. The CDR3 protein is CSARGQGPYEQYF. The CDR3, as DNA: TGCAGTGCTAGGGGCCAGGGCCCCTACGAGCAGTACTTC.

This clonotype was counted at least ten times. This rearrangement joins TRBV12-3 or TRBV12-4 to TRBJ2-3; 9 bases are shared with TRBD2. The CDR3 has 21 amino acids. The V gene end was trimmed by 3 bases and the J gene end by 6 bases; junction bases not matched to a gene: 25. DNA for the CDR3: TGTGCCAGCAGTTTTCGGTACTGGTCTAGCGGGGTGGTCGGAGCCGCCGATACGCAGTATTTT. Its protein product is CASSFRYWSSGVVGAADTQYF.

This clonotype was seen a few times. This chain links TRBV7-6 with TRBJ2-2, with 11 positions matching TRBD2. Germline CDR1 and CDR2: SGHVS and FNYEAQ. Trimming removed 2 bases from V and 7 bases from J; junction bases left unmatched: 9. This CDR3 contains 17 residues. This CDR3 is CASSLSVAGGPSGELFF. The CDR3 nucleotides are TGTGCCAGCAGCTTAAGCGTAGCGGGGGGGCCGAGCGGGGAGCTGTTTTTT.

This clonotype was counted a few times. The chain couples TRBV28 to TRBJ2-7; D remains unclear. V was cut by 7 bases and J by 2 bases, with 12 bases left in between. The germline V gene has CDR1 MDHEN and CDR2 SYDVKM. CDR3 length: 13 residues. CDR3 residues: CASTEEIAYEQYF. The CDR3 DNA sequence: TGTGCCAGCACAGAGGAAATTGCCTACGAGCAGTACTTC.

This chain uses TRBV20-1 with TRBJ1-4, with D perhaps TRBD1 (5 bases). V gave up 5 bases and J gave up 7 bases, with 14 bases separating them. Germline CDR1 DFQATT, CDR2 SNEGSKA (reference sequence). The CDR3 has 13 amino acids. DNA of the CDR3: TGCAGTGCTGGAGCTGGGGGGTCTGAAAAACTGTTTTTT. This encodes CSAGAGGSEKLFF.

About this clonotype itself: Since a much larger clone is just one base distant, this may be a read error. Likely a read error: the CDR3 ends without its conserved phenylalanine or tryptophan. V usage is TRBV28 and J usage is TRBJ1-1; no definite D call. The germline V gene has CDR1 MDHEN and CDR2 SYDVKM. The CDR3 runs to 16 residues. Trimming left V 5 bases short and J 0 bases short, with 16 bases between. The CDR3 protein is CASSPIGEFMNTEAFS. CDR3 coding DNA: TGTGCCAGCAGTCCGATCGGGGAATTCATGAACACTGAAGCTTTCTCT.

V usage is TRBV7-9 and J usage is TRBJ2-7; no clear D gene. This CDR3 spans 20 amino acids. V lost 5 bases, J lost 2 bases, and 31 bases lay in between. Germline-derived CDR1 and CDR2 are SEHNR and FQNEAQ (reference sequence). The CDR3 DNA is TGTGCCAGCAGCCAAGAAAAAATGGTAGCAGCTATGTCGGTCCCCTACGAGCAGTACTTC. The encoded protein is CASSQEKMVAAMSVPYEQYF.

This clonotype was counted at least ten times. The chain is built from TRBV27 and TRBJ2-1; TRBD2 might be the D (6 bases). Germline V gives CDR1 MNHEY, CDR2 SMNVEV (reference sequence). The length of the CDR3 is 12 residues. Deletions cut 2 bases from V and 12 bases from J, with 11 bases between. The chain's CDR3 is CASSLGVGGQFF. In DNA form, the CDR3 reads TGTGCCAGCAGTTTAGGTGTCGGGGGGCAGTTCTTC.

The rearrangement joins TRBV20-1 to TRBJ1-1; no clear D gene. CDR1 and CDR2 (germline): DFQATT, SNEGSKA (reference sequence). There are 14 residues in the CDR3. V shed 6 bases and J shed 1 base, with 15 bases lying between them. The CDR3 protein is CSAFLGLGNTEAFF. CDR3 DNA: TGCAGTGCATTCCTAGGGCTCGGGAACACTGAAGCTTTCTTT.